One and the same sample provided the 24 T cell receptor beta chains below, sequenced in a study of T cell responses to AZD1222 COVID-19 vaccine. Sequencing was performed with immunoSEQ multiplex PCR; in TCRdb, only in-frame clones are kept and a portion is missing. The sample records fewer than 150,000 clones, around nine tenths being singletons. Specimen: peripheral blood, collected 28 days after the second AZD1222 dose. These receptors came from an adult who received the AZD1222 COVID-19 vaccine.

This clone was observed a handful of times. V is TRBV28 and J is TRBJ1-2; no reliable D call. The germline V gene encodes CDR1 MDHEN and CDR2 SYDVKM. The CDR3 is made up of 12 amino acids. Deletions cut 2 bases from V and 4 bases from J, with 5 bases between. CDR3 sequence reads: CASSLATYGYTF. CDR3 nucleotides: TGTGCCAGCAGTTTAGCGACCTATGGCTACACCTTC.

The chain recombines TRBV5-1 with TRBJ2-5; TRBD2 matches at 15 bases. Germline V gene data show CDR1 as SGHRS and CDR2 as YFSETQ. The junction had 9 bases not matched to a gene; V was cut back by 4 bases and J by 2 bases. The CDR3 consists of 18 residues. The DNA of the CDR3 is TGCGCCAGCAGCACTGGGGGACTAGCGGGAGGTCTACAAGAGACCCAGTACTTC. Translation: CASSTGGLAGGLQETQYF.

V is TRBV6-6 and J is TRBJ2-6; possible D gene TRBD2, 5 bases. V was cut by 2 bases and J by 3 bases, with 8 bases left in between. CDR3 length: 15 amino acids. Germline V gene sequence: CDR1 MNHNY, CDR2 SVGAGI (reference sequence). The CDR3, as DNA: TGTGCCAGCAGTTACGTCGGGGTTGGGGCCAACGTCCTGACTTTC. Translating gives CASSYVGVGANVLTF.

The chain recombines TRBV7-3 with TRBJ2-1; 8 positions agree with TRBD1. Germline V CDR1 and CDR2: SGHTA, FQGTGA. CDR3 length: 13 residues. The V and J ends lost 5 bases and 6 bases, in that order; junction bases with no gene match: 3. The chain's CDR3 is CASSPDRANEQFF. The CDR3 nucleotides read TGTGCCAGCAGCCCGGACAGGGCCAATGAGCAGTTCTTC.

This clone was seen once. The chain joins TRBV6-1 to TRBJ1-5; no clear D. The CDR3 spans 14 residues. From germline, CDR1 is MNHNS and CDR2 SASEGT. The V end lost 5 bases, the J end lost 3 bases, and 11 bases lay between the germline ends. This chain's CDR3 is CASSPPGNNQPQHF. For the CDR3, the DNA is TGTGCCAGCAGTCCGCCCGGAAACAATCAGCCCCAGCATTTT.

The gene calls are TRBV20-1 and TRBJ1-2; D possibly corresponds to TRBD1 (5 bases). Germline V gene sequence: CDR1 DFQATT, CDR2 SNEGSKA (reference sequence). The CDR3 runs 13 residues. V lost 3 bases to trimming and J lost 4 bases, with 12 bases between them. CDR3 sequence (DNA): TGCAGTGCTAGTTCCGCCGGGACCTATGGCTACACCTTC. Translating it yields CSASSAGTYGYTF.

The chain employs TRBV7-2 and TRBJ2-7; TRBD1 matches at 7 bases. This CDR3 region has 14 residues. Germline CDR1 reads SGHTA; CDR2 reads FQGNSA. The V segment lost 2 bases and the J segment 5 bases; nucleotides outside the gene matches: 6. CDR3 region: CASSLNSGGNEQYF. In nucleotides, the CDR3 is TGTGCCAGCAGCTTAAATTCAGGGGGAAACGAGCAGTACTTC.

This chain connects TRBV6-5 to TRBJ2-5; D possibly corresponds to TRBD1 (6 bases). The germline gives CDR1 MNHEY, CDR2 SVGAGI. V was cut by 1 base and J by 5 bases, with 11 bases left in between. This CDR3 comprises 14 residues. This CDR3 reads CASSYLGGVETQYF. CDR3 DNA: TGTGCCAGCAGTTACTTAGGGGGAGTGGAGACCCAGTACTTC.

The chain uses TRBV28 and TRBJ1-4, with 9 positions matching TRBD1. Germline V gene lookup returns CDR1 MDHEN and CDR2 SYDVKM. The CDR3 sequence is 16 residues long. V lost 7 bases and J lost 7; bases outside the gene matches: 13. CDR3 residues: CASTVGDRQGVEKLFF. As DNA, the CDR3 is TGTGCCAGCACCGTTGGGGACCGACAGGGGGTTGAAAAACTGTTTTTT.

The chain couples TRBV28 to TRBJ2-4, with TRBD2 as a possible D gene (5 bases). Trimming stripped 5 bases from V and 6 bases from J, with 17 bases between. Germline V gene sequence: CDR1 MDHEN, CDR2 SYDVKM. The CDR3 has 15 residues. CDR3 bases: TGTGCCAGCAGTGCTCACGGAGTAGGACTAAACATTCAGTACTTC. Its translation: CASSAHGVGLNIQYF. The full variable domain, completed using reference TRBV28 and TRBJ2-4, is DVKVTQSSRYLVKRTGEKVFLECVQDMDHENMFWYRQDPGLGLRLIYFSYDVKMKEKGDIPEGYSVSREKKERFSLILESASTNQTSMYLCASSAHGVGLNIQYFGAGTRLSVL.

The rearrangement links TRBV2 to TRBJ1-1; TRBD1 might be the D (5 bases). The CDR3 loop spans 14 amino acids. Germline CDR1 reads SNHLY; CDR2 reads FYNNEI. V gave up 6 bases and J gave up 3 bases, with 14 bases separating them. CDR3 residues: CASRSSTAHTEAFF. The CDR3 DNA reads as TGTGCCAGCAGATCGTCGACAGCCCACACTGAAGCTTTCTTT.

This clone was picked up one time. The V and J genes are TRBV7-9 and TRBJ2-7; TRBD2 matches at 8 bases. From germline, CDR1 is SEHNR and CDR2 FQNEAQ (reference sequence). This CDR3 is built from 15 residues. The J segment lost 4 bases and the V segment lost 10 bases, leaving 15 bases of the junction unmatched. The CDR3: CATPPSTGGIYEQYF. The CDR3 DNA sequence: TGTGCCACTCCACCAAGTACGGGGGGGATTTACGAGCAGTACTTC.

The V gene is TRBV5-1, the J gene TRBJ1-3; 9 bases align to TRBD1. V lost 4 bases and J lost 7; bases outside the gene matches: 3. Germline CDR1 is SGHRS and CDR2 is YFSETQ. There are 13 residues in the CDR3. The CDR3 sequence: CASSVQGANTIYF. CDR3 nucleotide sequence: TGCGCCAGCAGCGTACAGGGGGCCAACACCATATATTTT.

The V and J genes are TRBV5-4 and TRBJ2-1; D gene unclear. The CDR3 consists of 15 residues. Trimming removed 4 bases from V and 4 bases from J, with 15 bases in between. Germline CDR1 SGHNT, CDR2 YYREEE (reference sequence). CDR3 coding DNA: TGTGCCAGCAGCCCAGACTCGATCTTTTACAATGAGCAGTTCTTC. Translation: CASSPDSIFYNEQFF.

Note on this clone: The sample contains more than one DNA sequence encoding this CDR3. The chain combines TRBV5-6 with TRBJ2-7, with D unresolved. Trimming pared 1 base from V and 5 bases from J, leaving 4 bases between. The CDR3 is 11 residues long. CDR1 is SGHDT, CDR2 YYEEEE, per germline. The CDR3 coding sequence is TGTGCCAGCAGCTTGTATGACGAGCAGTACTTC. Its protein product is CASSLYDEQYF.

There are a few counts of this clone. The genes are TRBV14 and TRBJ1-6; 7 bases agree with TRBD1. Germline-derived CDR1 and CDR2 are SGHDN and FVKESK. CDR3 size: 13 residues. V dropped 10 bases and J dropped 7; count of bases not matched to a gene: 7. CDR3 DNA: TGTGCCACCCGGGACAGAGCGAATTCACCCCTCCACTTT. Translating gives CATRDRANSPLHF.

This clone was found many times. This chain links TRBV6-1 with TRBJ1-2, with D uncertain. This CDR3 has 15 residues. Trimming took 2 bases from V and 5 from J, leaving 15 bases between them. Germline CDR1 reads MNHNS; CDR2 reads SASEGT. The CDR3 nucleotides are TGTGCCAGCAGTGAAAGGCCCGAGACCGGGTATGGCTACACCTTC. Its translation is CASSERPETGYGYTF.

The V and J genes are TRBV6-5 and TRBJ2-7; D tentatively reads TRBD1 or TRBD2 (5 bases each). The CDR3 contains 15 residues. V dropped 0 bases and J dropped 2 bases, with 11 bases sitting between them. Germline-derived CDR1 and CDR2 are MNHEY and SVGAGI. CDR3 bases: TGTGCCAGCAGTTACTCGAGGGACGGTACCTACGAGCAGTACTTC. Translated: CASSYSRDGTYEQYF.

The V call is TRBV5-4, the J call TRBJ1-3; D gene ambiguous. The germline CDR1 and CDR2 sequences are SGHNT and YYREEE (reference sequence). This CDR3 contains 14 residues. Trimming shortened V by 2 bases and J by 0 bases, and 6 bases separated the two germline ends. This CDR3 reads CASSLGPSGNTIYF. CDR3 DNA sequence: TGTGCCAGCAGCTTAGGCCCCTCTGGAAACACCATATATTTT.

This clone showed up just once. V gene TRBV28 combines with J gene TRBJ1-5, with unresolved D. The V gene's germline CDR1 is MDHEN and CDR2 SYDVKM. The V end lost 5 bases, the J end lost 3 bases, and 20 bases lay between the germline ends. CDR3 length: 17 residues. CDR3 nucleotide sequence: TGTGCCAGCAGTCCCGGTAGCCAACACAGAACCAATCAGCCCCAGCATTTT. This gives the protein CASSPGSQHRTNQPQHF.

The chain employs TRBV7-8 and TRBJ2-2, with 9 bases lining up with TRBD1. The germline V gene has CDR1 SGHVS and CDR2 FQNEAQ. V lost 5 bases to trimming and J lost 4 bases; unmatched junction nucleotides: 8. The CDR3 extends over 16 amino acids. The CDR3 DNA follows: TGTGCCAGCAGCCTTCGACAGGGGGTCTCCACCGGGGAGCTGTTTTTT. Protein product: CASSLRQGVSTGELFF.

Written as DNA, the CDR3 is TGTGCCAGCAGTTTAAGCCGAAGGGAGGAAAAACTGTTTTTT. Translated, it gives CASSLSRREEKLFF. The V call is TRBV28, the J call TRBJ1-4; D gene unclear. The CDR3 consists of 14 residues. Trimming removed 2 bases at V and 8 bases at J, with 12 bases between. The V gene's germline CDR1 is MDHEN and CDR2 SYDVKM.

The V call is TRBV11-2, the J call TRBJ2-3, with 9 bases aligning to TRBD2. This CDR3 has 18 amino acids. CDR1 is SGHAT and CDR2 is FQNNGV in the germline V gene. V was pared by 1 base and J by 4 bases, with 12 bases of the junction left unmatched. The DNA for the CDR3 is TGTGCCAGCAGCTTAGGCCGGGGTCGCGGGGGGGCATCAGATACGCAGTATTTT. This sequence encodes CASSLGRGRGGASDTQYF. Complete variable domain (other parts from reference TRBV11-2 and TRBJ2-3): EAGVAQSPRYKIIEKRQSVAFWCNPISGHATLYWYQQILGQGPKLLIQFQNNGVVDDSQLPKDRFSAERLKGVDSTLKIQPAKLEDSAVYLCASSLGRGRGGASDTQYFGPGTRLTVL.

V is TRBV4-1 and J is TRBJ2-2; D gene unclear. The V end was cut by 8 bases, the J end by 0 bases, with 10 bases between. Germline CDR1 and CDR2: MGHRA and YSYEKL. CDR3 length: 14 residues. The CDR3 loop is CASAQWANTGELFF. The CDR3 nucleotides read TGCGCCAGCGCACAGTGGGCGAACACCGGGGAGCTGTTTTTT.